A single sample gave rise to the 20 T cell receptor beta chains below, sequenced in a study of cytotoxic CD8 clonotypes in ibrutinib-treated CLL. Sequencing was performed with immunoSEQ multiplex PCR; in TCRdb, only in-frame clones are kept and a portion is missing. The sample includes roughly 190,000 clones, about 72% of them seen just once. Sequenced here: PBMCs, sampled after 24 months of ibrutinib treatment. The receptors originated from a human donor with chronic lymphocytic leukemia.

This sequence joins TRBV7-6 and TRBJ1-1; D call uncertain. This CDR3 is 14 amino acids long. V was clipped by 1 base and J by 5 bases, with 11 bases between them. Germline CDR1 SGHVS, CDR2 FNYEAQ. The CDR3 protein is CASSLELRVTEAFF. The CDR3 DNA reads TGTGCCAGCAGCTTAGAGCTACGGGTAACTGAAGCTTTCTTT.

This clone is a singleton in its sample. The genes are TRBV5-1 and TRBJ2-2, with TRBD1 identical over 10 bases. This CDR3 spans 14 amino acids. Germline trimming cut 7 bases from V and 10 bases from J; bases unmatched to any gene: 10. CDR1 and CDR2 (germline): SGHRS, YFSETQ. The CDR3 here is CASALDRGRVELFF. The CDR3 nucleotides are TGCGCCAGCGCCCTGGACAGGGGGAGAGTGGAGCTGTTTTTT. The full variable domain, completed using reference TRBV5-1 and TRBJ2-2, is KAGVTQTPRYLIKTRGQQVTLSCSPISGHRSVSWYQQTPGQGLQFLFEYFSETQRNKGNFPGRFSGRQFSNSRSEMNVSTLELGDSALYLCASALDRGRVELFFGEGSRLTVL.

The chain carries TRBV29-1 and TRBJ1-5; perhaps TRBD1 as D (6 bases). Per germline, CDR1 SQVTM and CDR2 ANQGSEA. The CDR3 is made up of 14 amino acids. The CDR3: CSPAGGTVHQPQHF. The CDR3 nucleotides are TGCAGTCCTGCGGGGGGCACAGTTCATCAGCCCCAGCATTTT. The whole variable domain, filled in from reference TRBV29-1 and TRBJ1-5, reads SAVISQKPSRDICQRGTSLTIQCQVDSQVTMMFWYRQQPGQSLTLIATANQGSEATYESGFVIDKFPISRPNLTFSTLTVSNMSPEDSSIYLCSPAGGTVHQPQHFGDGTRLSIL.

The genes are TRBV19 and TRBJ2-7, with unresolved D. CDR3 size: 14 residues. V dropped 6 bases and J dropped 2 bases, with 14 bases sitting between them. Germline CDR1 reads LNHDA; CDR2 reads SQIVND (reference sequence). The CDR3 is CASRPRGTPYEQYF. The CDR3 region has the DNA TGTGCCAGTAGACCGCGTGGTACCCCCTACGAGCAGTACTTC. The full variable domain, in which reference TRBV19 and TRBJ2-7 provide the parts outside the CDR3, is DGGITQSPKYLFRKEGQNVTLSCEQNLNHDAMYWYRQDPGQGLRLIYYSQIVNDFQKGDIAEGYSVSREKKESFPLTVTSAQKNPTAFYLCASRPRGTPYEQYFGPGTRLTVT.

The chain couples TRBV7-8 to TRBJ2-5; D gene unclear. The CDR3 is 11 residues long. V lost 5 bases to trimming and J lost 9 bases, with 10 bases between them. Germline-derived CDR1 and CDR2 are SGHVS and FQNEAQ. CDR3 DNA: TGTGCCAGCAGCGGCTTTAAGCCCCAGTACTTC. It translates to CASSGFKPQYF.

The rearrangement joins TRBV6-5 to TRBJ1-2; no definite D call. V was shortened by 5 bases and J by 4 bases, with 8 bases between the two germline ends. Germline V CDR1 and CDR2: MNHEY, SVGAGI. This CDR3 is 12 amino acids long. The DNA of the CDR3 is TGTGCCAGCAGTCCGAACCGCTATGGCTACACCTTC. This sequence encodes CASSPNRYGYTF.

The chain is built from TRBV30 and TRBJ2-7; D call uncertain. Germline V CDR1 and CDR2: GTSNPN, SVGIG (reference sequence). V lost 2 bases to trimming and J lost 1 base, with 12 bases between them. This CDR3 comprises 14 residues. The CDR3 loop is CAWSSRWGSYEQYF. CDR3 sequence (DNA): TGTGCCTGGAGTTCCAGGTGGGGTTCCTACGAGCAGTACTTC. The full variable domain, in which reference TRBV30 and TRBJ2-7 provide the parts outside the CDR3, is SQTIHQWPATLVQPVGSPLSLECTVEGTSNPNLYWYRQAAGRGLQLLFYSVGIGQISSEVPQNLSASRPQDRQFILSSKKLLLSDSGFYLCAWSSRWGSYEQYFGPGTRLTVT.

V and J are TRBV4-3 and TRBJ2-5; TRBD2 might be the D (6 bases). Germline V CDR1 and CDR2: LGHNA, YSLEER. The CDR3 spans 17 residues. V was cut by 0 bases and J by 4 bases, with 18 bases left in between. The chain's CDR3 is CASSQDRVPGAGETQYF. CDR3 nucleotide sequence: TGCGCCAGCAGCCAAGATCGGGTCCCGGGAGCGGGAGAGACCCAGTACTTC.

This clone appeared once. The gene calls are TRBV6-5 and TRBJ1-4, with a weak D call TRBD1 (5 bases). The CDR3 consists of 14 residues. V gave up 0 bases and J gave up 8 bases, with 10 bases separating them. Germline CDR1 and CDR2: MNHEY and SVGAGI. CDR3 nucleotide sequence: TGTGCCAGCAGTTACTCGCAGGGAGGGGAAAAACTGTTTTTT. Translating it yields CASSYSQGGEKLFF.

The chain uses TRBV5-1 and TRBJ2-3; 9 bases are a match to TRBD1. Per germline, CDR1 SGHRS and CDR2 YFSETQ. J was trimmed by 0 bases and V by 3 bases; bases with no gene match: 8. The CDR3 runs 17 residues. The CDR3 reads CASSWRQGETSTDTQYF. The CDR3 DNA reads TGCGCCAGCAGCTGGAGACAGGGGGAGACTAGCACAGATACGCAGTATTTT.

This CDR3 reads CASSDGRVGGQDTQYF. DNA for the CDR3: TGTGCCAGCAGCGACGGACGCGTCGGTGGCCAAGATACGCAGTATTTT. V usage is TRBV9 and J usage is TRBJ2-3; D not resolved. The CDR3 covers 16 residues. Germline V gives CDR1 SGDLS, CDR2 YYNGEE. V was shortened by 3 bases and J by 5 bases, with 19 bases between the two germline ends.

This clone has just one count. The chain links TRBV15 to TRBJ1-5; D gene uncertain. CDR1 is LNHNV and CDR2 is YYDKDF in the germline V gene (reference sequence). The CDR3 has 15 amino acids. Between the trimmed V and J ends, which lost 5 bases and 0 bases, there was a span of 11 bases. This chain's CDR3 is CATSDKGLSNQPQHF. CDR3 in DNA: TGTGCCACCAGCGATAAGGGTCTTAGCAATCAGCCCCAGCATTTT.

The CDR3 DNA reads as TGCGCCAGCAGCTTGCTTAGCGGCCTCTCCTACGAGCAGTACTTC. Translating it yields CASSLLSGLSYEQYF. The genes are TRBV5-1 and TRBJ2-7; D perhaps matches TRBD2 (6 bases). The ends were cut back, 1 base at V and 0 bases at J, with 11 bases in the middle. The length of the CDR3 is 15 residues. Germline V gene sequence: CDR1 SGHRS, CDR2 YFSETQ. The full variable domain, completed using reference TRBV5-1 and TRBJ2-7, is KAGVTQTPRYLIKTRGQQVTLSCSPISGHRSVSWYQQTPGQGLQFLFEYFSETQRNKGNFPGRFSGRQFSNSRSEMNVSTLELGDSALYLCASSLLSGLSYEQYFGPGTRLTVT.

This rearrangement joins TRBV5-6 to TRBJ2-2; D is unresolved. The germline V gene has CDR1 SGHDT and CDR2 YYEEEE. This CDR3 is built from 13 residues. V was pared by 2 bases and J by 4 bases, with 6 bases between. DNA of the CDR3: TGTGCCAGCAGCTTTTCCAGCACCGGGGAGCTGTTTTTT. It encodes CASSFSSTGELFF.

The chain links TRBV9 to TRBJ2-1; D not certain. Germline lookup yields CDR1 SGDLS and CDR2 YYNGEE. V was shortened by 0 bases and J by 7 bases, with 17 bases between the two germline ends. The CDR3 is 16 amino acids. The CDR3 loop reads CASSVDTRPYGNEQFF. The CDR3 nucleotides are TGTGCCAGCAGCGTAGATACGAGGCCCTATGGGAATGAGCAGTTCTTC.

The count of this clone is one. The V gene is TRBV6-5, the J gene TRBJ2-2; 11 nucleotides align to TRBD1. CDR3 length: 15 residues. Germline V gene sequence: CDR1 MNHEY, CDR2 SVGAGI. Trimming cost V 4 bases and J 6 bases; bases outside gene matches: 4. CDR3 bases: TGTGCCAGCAGTTGGGGACAGGGGGTCGCCGGGGAGCTGTTTTTT. Its protein is CASSWGQGVAGELFF.

The gene calls are TRBV7-2 and TRBJ2-2; 12 bases map to TRBD1. This CDR3 has 14 amino acids. In germline, CDR1 is SGHTA, CDR2 FQGNSA. The V segment lost 4 bases and the J segment 6 bases; nucleotides outside the gene matches: 0. CDR3 nucleotide sequence: TGTGCCAGCAGCTGGGACAGGGGGCCCGGGGAGCTGTTTTTT. Its protein is CASSWDRGPGELFF.

The chain combines TRBV6-1 with TRBJ1-1; a weak D match, TRBD1 (5 bases). CDR1 and CDR2 from the germline V gene are MNHNS and SASEGT. V lost 3 bases and J 1 base, leaving 12 bases between the germline ends. This CDR3 region has 15 residues. CDR3 sequence (DNA): TGTGCCAGCAGTGAGGGGGTCCTAGGGAACACTGAAGCTTTCTTT. It translates to CASSEGVLGNTEAFF.

The genes are TRBV6-5 and TRBJ1-1; D not resolved. V was clipped by 7 bases and J by 3 bases, with 6 bases between them. Germline CDR1 is MNHEY and CDR2 is SVGAGI. This CDR3 is 11 amino acids long. The CDR3 DNA sequence: TGTGCCAGCATTGGGGACACTGAAGCTTTCTTT. Amino acid sequence: CASIGDTEAFF.

The V gene is TRBV6-1, the J gene TRBJ2-7; no definite D call. Trimming removed 1 base from V and 1 base from J, with 5 bases in between. CDR3 length: 13 residues. CDR1 is MNHNS, CDR2 SASEGT, per germline. Here the CDR3 reads CASSEVPSYEQYF. CDR3 coding DNA: TGTGCCAGCAGTGAAGTCCCTTCCTACGAGCAGTACTTC.